This TCR beta chain is from a study of cytomegalovirus exposure and HLA in healthy donors. CDR3 length equals 14 residues. V gave up 5 bases and J gave up 0 bases, with 9 bases separating them. The germline gives CDR1 MDHEN, CDR2 SYDVKM. The PCR employed 60 Vbeta primers together with 13 Jbeta primers. TCRdb's copy holds only in-frame clones and misses some; the assay was immunoSEQ multiplex PCR. The sample contains some 180,000 clones, about 81% of which appear only once. The specimen sequenced was PBMCs. The sequence was collected from a man aged 35 to 55 in good health and CMV-seronegative. This sequence joins TRBV28 and TRBJ2-3; no firm D call. The CDR3 DNA follows: TGTGCCAGCAGTATCGACACAAGCACAGATACGCAGTATTTT. This codes for CASSIDTSTDTQYF.